This T cell receptor (beta chain) stems from a study of blood T cells in healthy people across ages. General study findings and limits: The donors' CMV status was not determined, possibly confounding changes in expanded clonotypes. In older individuals, TCR beta diversity per million T cells was lower, falling roughly linearly with age.

This CDR3 has 15 residues. The germline CDR1 and CDR2 sequences are MDHEN and SYDVKM. With V trimmed by 6 bases and J by 3 bases, 5 bases remained unmatched. The second PCR ran roughly 6 to 11 cycles with a sample-barcoded 5' primer and J-beta primers. TCRdb reanalysed the 5' RACE reads using MiXCR and keeps one entry per CDR3 protein. The repertoire holds approximately 810,000 distinct CDR3 sequences, with under 30% as singletons. In its sample, this clonotype was seen many times. No antigen is known for it. Donors ranged from about 6 to 90 years old and were healthy Caucasians in Russia. The TCR was taken from a woman older than 75 in good health. The chain links TRBV28 to TRBJ2-6; TRBD1 matches at 7 bases. Specimen: blood. CDR3 DNA: TGTGCCAGCAGCTCGACAGGGATTGGGGCCAACGTCCTGACTTTC. Protein sequence: CASSSTGIGANVLTF.